These T cell receptor beta chains were read from a single sample in a study of OX40 agonist ivuxolimab in advanced cancers. Produced via immunoSEQ multiplex PCR; TCRdb's table is partial and in-frame only. The repertoire consists of tens of thousands of clones, with 90% to 95% occurring once and the leading ten covering approximately 19%. Here the sequenced sample was CD4+ or CD8+ T cells sorted from blood, taken in a trial of the OX40 agonist ivuxolimab. These receptors came from an adult with an advanced solid tumor such as melanoma, head and neck, liver or kidney cancer. CDR3s include the opening cysteine and the closing phenylalanine or tryptophan. The D gene is left open where the match is weak. Only part of the rows carry a size: once, few, many, or a class if the clone is expanded.

>TRBJ2-6|TRBV2|-|-
TGTGCCATACAGGGACGTACTGGGGCCAACGTCCTGACTTTC
CAIQGRTGANVLTF
>TRBJ2-7|TRBV28|TRBD1|-
TGTGCCAGCGCAGGGGGTTCCGAGCAGTACTTC
CASAGGSEQYF
>TRBJ1-1|TRBV19|-|few
TGTGCCAGTAGTATTGGGCAGACGAACACTGAAGCTTTCTTT
CASSIGQTNTEAFF
>TRBJ1-6|TRBV7-9|-|-
TGTGCCAGCAGCTCGGACAACAATTCACCCCTCCACTTT
CASSSDNNSPLHF
>TRBJ2-7|TRBV9|-|-
TGTGCCAGCAGCCCCGGGACGCCCTTCGAGGAGCAGTACTTC
CASSPGTPFEEQYF
>TRBJ1-6|TRBV11-2|-|-
TGTGCCAGCAGCTTAGGGATCGGGGGATCACCCCTCCACTTT
CASSLGIGGSPLHF
>TRBJ1-3|TRBV5-1|-|-
TGCGCCAGCAGCTTGGACAGGGCTCTAGCCCCCTTGGAAAACACCATATATTTT
CASSLDRALAPLENTIYF
>TRBJ2-7|TRBV7-9|-|-
TGTGCCAGCAGCACTTACTCCTACGAGCAGTACTTC
CASSTYSYEQYF
>TRBJ2-7|TRBV7-5|-|-
TGTGTCAGAAGCTTAGTGGGGACAGAGAGAGGCGAGCAGTACTTC
CVRSLVGTERGEQYF
>TRBJ2-7|TRBV4-1|-|-
TGCGCCAGCAGCAAAAGCATTTCCTACGAGCAGTACTTC
CASSKSISYEQYF
>TRBJ2-2|TRBV9|TRBD1|-
TGTGCCAGCAGGGGGACAGGGGCCGCCGGGGAGCTGTTTTTT
CASRGTGAAGELFF
>TRBJ1-6|TRBV5-6|-|-
TGTGCCAGCAGCTTGGGAGGAGATTCACCCCTCCACTTT
CASSLGGDSPLHF
>TRBJ2-1|TRBV27|-|-
TGTGCCAGCAGTTGGGGGATTTACAATGAGCAGTTCTTC
CASSWGIYNEQFF
>TRBJ1-3|TRBV7-9|-|-
TGTGCCAGCAGCTTAGCCCCACAAGGCTGGAGAAACACCATATATTTT
CASSLAPQGWRNTIYF
>TRBJ1-4|TRBV7-9|-|-
TGTGCCAGCAGCTTATCGTTTTCCGGTGAAAAACTGTTTTTT
CASSLSFSGEKLFF
>TRBJ2-7|TRBV28|-|-
TGTGCCAGCAGTTCAATTGGGCAGTACGAGCAGTACTTC
CASSSIGQYEQYF
>TRBJ1-1|TRBV28|-|-
TGTGCCAGCAGTTTAAGTCTGGGGGAGGGAGACACTGAAGCTTTCTTT
CASSLSLGEGDTEAFF
>TRBJ2-6|TRBV5-4|-|-
TGTGCCAGCAGCCGGGATGGGGCCAACGTCCTGACTTTC
CASSRDGANVLTF
>TRBJ2-3|TRBV4-1|TRBD1|-
TGCGCCAGCAGCCAAGTTGGGACAGGGGTGGCAGATACGCAGTATTTT
CASSQVGTGVADTQYF
>TRBJ2-5|TRBV10-2|TRBD2|-
TGCGCCAGCAGTGTCCTAGCGGGTAAAGAGACCCAGTACTTC
CASSVLAGKETQYF
>TRBJ2-3|TRBV5-6|-|-
TGTGCCAGCAGCCCTTGGACGAGGCGGACAGCAATCACAGATACGCAGTATTTT
CASSPWTRRTAITDTQYF
>TRBJ1-3|TRBV4-1|-|-
TGCGCCAGCAGCGCCGGAAACACCATATATTTT
CASSAGNTIYF
>TRBJ1-1|TRBV14|-|once
TGTGCCAGCAGCCAAGAACCAGGGAGCGGGACTGAAGCTTTCTTT
CASSQEPGSGTEAFF
>TRBJ1-2|TRBV19|-|-
TGTGCCAGTAATTTGCAGGGCTATGGCTACACCTTC
CASNLQGYGYTF
>TRBJ1-1|TRBV5-8|TRBD1|-
TGTGCCAGCAGCTACTGGACAGGGGGCCTATACACTGAAGCTTTCTTT
CASSYWTGGLYTEAFF
>TRBJ2-3|TRBV4-1|-|-
TGCGCCAGCAGCCCGAGACAAGGTACAGATACGCAGTATTTT
CASSPRQGTDTQYF
>TRBJ2-1|TRBV19|TRBD2|once
TGTGCCAGTAGTATGGGACTAAAAGGCTATGAGCAGTTCTTC
CASSMGLKGYEQFF
>TRBJ1-1|TRBV30|-|-
TGTGCCTGGAGGGGGCAGGGAGGCATGAACACTGAAGCTTTCTTT
CAWRGQGGMNTEAFF
>TRBJ1-3|TRBV5-1|-|-
TGCGCCAGCAGCTTGGCCGAAACGGAGGGTCGGCTCTCTGGAAACACCATATATTTT
CASSLAETEGRLSGNTIYF
>TRBJ2-1|TRBV30|-|-
TGTGCCTGGAGTGTACCCACAGCGACCGTGAGCTCCTACAATGAGCAGTTCTTC
CAWSVPTATVSSYNEQFF
>TRBJ2-7|TRBV13|-|-
TGTGCCAGCAGTCCAGGTGAGGGCTACGAGCAGTACTTC
CASSPGEGYEQYF
>TRBJ2-3|TRBV2|TRBD2|once
TGTGCCAGCCTCCCCACGGTAGCGGGGTTCACAGATACGCAGTATTTT
CASLPTVAGFTDTQYF
>TRBJ1-1|TRBV28|-|-
TGTGCCAGCAGTCTTCAGGGGAAGAACACTGAAGCTTTCTTT
CASSLQGKNTEAFF
>TRBJ1-2|TRBV19|-|-
TGTGCCAGTAGTATATCAGACACCAATGGCTACACCTTC
CASSISDTNGYTF
>TRBJ2-3|TRBV4-1|-|-
TGCGCCAGCAGCCAAGTAACAGGGAAGGTCGGAGATACGCAGTATTTT
CASSQVTGKVGDTQYF
>TRBJ2-1|TRBV2|TRBD2|few
TGTGCCAGCAGTGAAACTAGCGGGGTAAATGAGCAGTTCTTC
CASSETSGVNEQFF
>TRBJ2-7|TRBV4-1|TRBD1|-
TGCGCCAGCAGCGCACAGGGGCGACCCTCCTACGAGCAGTACTTC
CASSAQGRPSYEQYF
>TRBJ2-3|TRBV4-1|-|-
TGCGCCAGCAGCCAAGATTTACAGCCCACAGATACGCAGTATTTT
CASSQDLQPTDTQYF
>TRBJ2-2|TRBV7-9|-|-
TGTGCCAGCAGCTTAGTGGGGGACACCGGGGAGCTGTTTTTT
CASSLVGDTGELFF
>TRBJ2-3|TRBV7-2|-|once
TGTGCCAGCGCATGGGGGCCCTCCACAGATACGCAGTATTTT
CASAWGPSTDTQYF
>TRBJ2-7|TRBV28|-|-
TGTGCCAGCAGTGAAACCTCAAAAGGCAGGGACGGGTACGAGCAGTACTTC
CASSETSKGRDGYEQYF
>TRBJ2-7|TRBV6-6|TRBD1|-
TGTGCCAGCAGTTACGAGGGACAGGTATACGAGCAGTACTTC
CASSYEGQVYEQYF